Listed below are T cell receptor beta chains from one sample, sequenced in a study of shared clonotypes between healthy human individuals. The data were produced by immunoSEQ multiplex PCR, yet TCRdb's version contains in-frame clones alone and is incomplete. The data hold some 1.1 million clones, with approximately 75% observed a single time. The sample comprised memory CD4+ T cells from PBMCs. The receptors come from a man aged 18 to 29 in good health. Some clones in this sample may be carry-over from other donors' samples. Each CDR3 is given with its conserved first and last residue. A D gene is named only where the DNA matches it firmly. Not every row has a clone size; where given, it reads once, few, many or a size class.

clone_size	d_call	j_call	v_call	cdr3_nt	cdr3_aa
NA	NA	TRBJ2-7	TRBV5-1	TGCGCCAGCAGGAGCCGAGGACAGAACTACGAGCAGTACTTC	CASRSRGQNYEQYF
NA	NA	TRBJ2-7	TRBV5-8	TGTGCCAGCAGCTTGGTGGGTACCTACGAGCAGTACTTC	CASSLVGTYEQYF
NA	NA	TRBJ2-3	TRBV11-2	TGTGCCAGCAGCGACCGATCAGGCCCAGATACGCAGTATTTT	CASSDRSGPDTQYF
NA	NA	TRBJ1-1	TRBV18	TGTGCCAGCTCTTTATCGAACACTGAAGCTTTCTTT	CASSLSNTEAFF
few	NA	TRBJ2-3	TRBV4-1	TGCGCCAGCAGCCAAGATAGGGGGACAGATACGCAGTATTTT	CASSQDRGTDTQYF
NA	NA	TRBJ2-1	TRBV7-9	TGTGCCAGCAGCTTGAGTTCTAGCGTCGATGAGCAGTTCTTC	CASSLSSSVDEQFF
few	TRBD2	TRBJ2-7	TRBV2	TGTGCCAGCAGTCGACTAGCCGTCGCCTACGAGCAGTACTTC	CASSRLAVAYEQYF
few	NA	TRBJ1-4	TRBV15	TGTGCCACCAGACGAGGCGGCAGGGCCAGGGAAAAACTGTTTTTT	CATRRGGRAREKLFF
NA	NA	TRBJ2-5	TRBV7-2	TGTGCCAGCAGCTTTCAGGGGCTTGAGACCCAGTACTTC	CASSFQGLETQYF
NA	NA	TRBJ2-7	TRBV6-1	TGTGCCAGCGGGGGGATTGCATACGAGCAGTACTTC	CASGGIAYEQYF
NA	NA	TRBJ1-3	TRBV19	TGTGCCAGTAGTATACCGGGGCCTGGAAACACCATATATTTT	CASSIPGPGNTIYF
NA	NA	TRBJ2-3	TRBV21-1	TGTGCCAGCAGCTCAAACTCCGGGATCCTCACAGATACGCAGTATTTT	CASSSNSGILTDTQYF
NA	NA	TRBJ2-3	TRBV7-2	TGTGCCAGCAGCTTTCGGCGGGACCCAGATACGCAGTATTTT	CASSFRRDPDTQYF
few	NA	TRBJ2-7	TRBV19	TGTGCCAGTAGACCATCGGGGGCCTACTCCTACGAGCAGTACTTC	CASRPSGAYSYEQYF
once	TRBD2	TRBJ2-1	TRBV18	TGTGCCAGCTCTTATGGAGGCGGGAGGGACTACAATGAGCAGTTCTTC	CASSYGGGRDYNEQFF
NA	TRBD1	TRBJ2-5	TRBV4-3	TGCGCCAGCAGCCAAGAGTTACAGGGGGAGACCCAGTACTTC	CASSQELQGETQYF
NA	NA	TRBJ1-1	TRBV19	TGTGCCAAACTAAGGACGGATAATGAAGCTTTCTTT	CAKLRTDNEAFF
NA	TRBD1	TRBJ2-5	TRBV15	TGTGCCACCAGCAGAGACCGACAGGGTGGCGGGACCCAGTACTTC	CATSRDRQGGGTQYF
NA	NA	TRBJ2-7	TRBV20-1	TGCAGTGCTAGAGGTAGCTACGAGCAGTACTTC	CSARGSYEQYF
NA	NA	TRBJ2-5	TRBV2	TGTGCCACCCGACCCGGGACCGGTCGGGAGACCCAGTACTTC	CATRPGTGRETQYF
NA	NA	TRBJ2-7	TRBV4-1	TGCGCCAGCAGCCAACCCGGACACTTCTACGAGCAGTACTTC	CASSQPGHFYEQYF
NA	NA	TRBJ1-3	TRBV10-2	TGCGCCAGCAGTGAGTTCACGGGACGGGTCGGAAACACCATATATTTT	CASSEFTGRVGNTIYF
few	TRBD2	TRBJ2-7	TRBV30	TGTGCCTTGCTAGCGGATAGCTCCTACGAGCAGTACTTC	CALLADSSYEQYF
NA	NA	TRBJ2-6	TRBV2	TGTGCCAGCAGCGGGACCTACTTTTCTGGGGCCAACGTCCTGACTTTC	CASSGTYFSGANVLTF
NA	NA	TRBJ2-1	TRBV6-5	TGTGCCAGCAGTTCCAGGGCGGGCAATGAGCAGTTCTTC	CASSSRAGNEQFF
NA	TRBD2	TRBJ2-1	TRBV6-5	TGTGCCGCCACCCGGGCGGGAGGGCCGGGGAATGAGCAGTTCTTC	CAATRAGGPGNEQFF
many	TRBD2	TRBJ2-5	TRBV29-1	TGCAGCGTTGAACGATCTAGCGGAGGCTACCAAGAGACCCAGTACTTC	CSVERSSGGYQETQYF
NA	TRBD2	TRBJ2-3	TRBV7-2	TGTGCCAGCAGCTTTACGACTAGCGGGAGCCAGGCAGATACGCAGTATTTT	CASSFTTSGSQADTQYF
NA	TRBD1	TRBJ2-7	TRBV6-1	TGTGCCAGCAGTGAAGGGAGACAGGGCGAGCAGTACTTC	CASSEGRQGEQYF
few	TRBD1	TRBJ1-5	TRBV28	TGTGCCAGCAGTGGACGCCGGGACAGTGGGGGCAATCAGCCCCAGCATTTT	CASSGRRDSGGNQPQHF
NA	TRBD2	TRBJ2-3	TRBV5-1	TGCGCCAGCAGCTTGGGGGCGGGGGCGCAGTATTTT	CASSLGAGAQYF
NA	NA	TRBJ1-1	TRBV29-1	TGCAGCGTTGAGAGGTCCTACCTGAACACTGAAGCTTTCTTT	CSVERSYLNTEAFF
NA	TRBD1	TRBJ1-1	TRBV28	TGTGCCAGCAGTTTGGGGGGGGACAGGGGCACTGAAGCTTTCTTT	CASSLGGDRGTEAFF
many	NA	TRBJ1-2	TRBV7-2	TGTGCCAGCAGCCGAGGAGGGGGGAGCTATGGCTACACCTTC	CASSRGGGSYGYTF
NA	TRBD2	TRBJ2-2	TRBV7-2	TGTGCCAGCAGCGGGCAGGGACTAGTCACCGGGGAGCTGTTTTTT	CASSGQGLVTGELFF